The T cell receptor (beta chain) described here comes from a study of early T cells in non-severe SARS-CoV-2 infection. Across the whole study: Unsorted whole-blood RNA was sequenced in bulk, leaving chains unpaired.

Regarding the study as a whole: Clonotype matching in VDJdb favored anti-spike CD8 responses and did not capture private and CD4 specificities.

A remark on this clonotype: The antigen is not known.

This CDR3 region has 14 residues. The J segment lost 9 bases and the V segment lost 2 bases, leaving 6 bases of the junction unmatched. CDR1 is SNHLY, CDR2 FYNNEI, per germline. Researchers tagged individual cDNA molecules with unique molecular identifiers. TCRdb redid the calling of the 5' RACE reads with MiXCR, one entry per CDR3 protein. Of about 26,000 distinct CDR3 sequences in the sample, approximately 4.4% were seen once. The sequenced sample was whole blood. This clonotype originated in an adult who was a healthcare worker with PCR-confirmed SARS-CoV-2 infection or an uninfected control (not recorded which). The chain links TRBV2 to TRBJ2-3; TRBD2 agrees at 9 bases. The chain's CDR3 is CASSETGGGATQYF. The CDR3, as DNA: TGTGCCAGCAGTGAAACTGGCGGGGGGGCAACGCAGTATTTT. Combining the CDR3 with reference TRBV2 and TRBJ2-3 gives the whole variable domain EPEVTQTPSHQVTQMGQEVILRCVPISNHLYFYWYRQILGQKVEFLVSFYNNEISEKSEIFDDQFSVERPDGSNFTLKIRSTKLEDSAMYFCASSETGGGATQYFGPGTRLTVL.